This TCR beta chain came from a study of Ad26.COV2.S vaccination and SARS-CoV-2 variants. The sample's treatment: roughly 20 received Ad26.COV2.S at low or high dose, single or two shots; roughly five received placebo; per-sample allocation not given. Day 63 after the first injection of vaccine or placebo was the sampling time. Per germline, CDR1 LGHNA and CDR2 YNFKEQ. There are 16 residues in the CDR3. The trim removed 0 bases at V and 2 bases at J, leaving 4 bases unmatched. Clones were read by immunoSEQ multiplex PCR, and TCRdb kept only the in-frame ones, dropping some. The sample contains about 470,000 clones, about 92% of which appear only once.

V usage is TRBV4-2 and J usage is TRBJ2-7; 10 bases line up with TRBD2. This sequence originates from a person between 18 and 59 years old who received the Ad26.COV2.S COVID-19 vaccine or a placebo. The specimen was peripheral blood, collected in a trial of Ad26.COV2.S vaccine versus placebo. CDR3 sequence: CASSQEGTSDPYEQYF. CDR3 sequence (DNA): TGTGCCAGCAGCCAAGAGGGGACTAGCGACCCCTACGAGCAGTACTTC.